The entry below describes one T cell receptor (beta chain). V was shortened by 0 bases and J by 9 bases, with 23 bases between the two germline ends. This CDR3 region has 17 residues. The germline V gene encodes CDR1 SGDLS and CDR2 YYNGEE. Produced via immunoSEQ multiplex PCR; TCRdb's table is partial and in-frame only. The data show around 150,000 clones, around 82% seen once. The sample comes from a study of blood T cell repertoires in COVID-19. This chain connects TRBV9 to TRBJ2-3; D gene uncertain. Sequencing was carried out using peripheral blood. This sequence originates from a woman aged 60-75 years with acute or convalescent COVID-19. This CDR3 is CASSVAPEVFGAATQYF. The CDR3 coding sequence is TGTGCCAGCAGCGTAGCCCCAGAGGTTTTTGGCGCCGCGACGCAGTATTTT.